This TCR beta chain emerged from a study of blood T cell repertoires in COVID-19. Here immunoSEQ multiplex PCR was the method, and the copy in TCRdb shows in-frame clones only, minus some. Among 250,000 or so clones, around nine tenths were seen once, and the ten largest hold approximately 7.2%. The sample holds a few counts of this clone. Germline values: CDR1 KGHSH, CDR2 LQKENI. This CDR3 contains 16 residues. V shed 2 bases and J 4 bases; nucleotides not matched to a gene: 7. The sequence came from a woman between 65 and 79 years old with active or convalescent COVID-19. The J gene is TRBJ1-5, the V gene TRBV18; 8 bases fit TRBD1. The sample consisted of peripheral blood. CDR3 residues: CASSPRETGENQPQHF. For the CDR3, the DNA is TGTGCCAGCTCACCAAGGGAGACAGGGGAGAATCAGCCCCAGCATTTT. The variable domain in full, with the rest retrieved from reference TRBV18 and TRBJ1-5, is NAGVMQNPRHLVRRRGQEARLRCSPMKGHSHVYWYRQLPEEGLKFMVYLQKENIIDESGMPKERFSAEFPKEGPSILRIQQVVRGDSAAYFCASSPRETGENQPQHFGDGTRLSIL.